Below, 29 T cell receptor beta chains from the same sample are listed, as sequenced in a study of blood T cell repertoires in COVID-19. The protocol was immunoSEQ multiplex PCR, while the TCRdb copy is restricted to in-frame clones and leaves out a portion. This table has 90,000 or so clones, about 90% appearing once. The sequenced material came from peripheral blood. The receptors shown here come from a man younger than 30 with COVID-19, enrolled during active disease.

V gene TRBV28 combines with J gene TRBJ2-3, with D hard to call. The V end lost 9 bases, the J end lost 4 bases, and 17 bases lay between the germline ends. This CDR3 has 14 amino acids. The germline V gene encodes CDR1 MDHEN and CDR2 SYDVKM. CDR3: CASTYSLSPDTQYF. As DNA, the CDR3 is TGTGCCAGTACTTATTCGCTTAGCCCAGATACGCAGTATTTT.

V gene TRBV24-1 combines with J gene TRBJ2-3; maybe TRBD2 (6 bases). The CDR3 extends over 13 amino acids. Germline-derived CDR1 and CDR2 are KGHDR and SFDVKD. Trimming pared 5 bases from V and 6 bases from J, leaving 11 bases between. The CDR3: CATSGRGTDTQYF. The CDR3 nucleotides read TGTGCCACCAGTGGGCGCGGGACCGATACGCAGTATTTT.

This chain uses TRBV27 with TRBJ2-7; tentatively, D is TRBD2 (6 bases). This CDR3 is built from 14 residues. The V gene's germline CDR1 is MNHEY and CDR2 SMNVEV (reference sequence). V lost 5 bases to trimming and J lost 2 bases, with 13 bases between them. DNA of the CDR3: TGTGCCAGCAGTATCCAGGAGGGAGCCTACGAGCAGTACTTC. This translates into CASSIQEGAYEQYF.

This sequence joins TRBV13 and TRBJ2-5, with 9 bases matching TRBD2. Germline CDR1 and CDR2: PRHDT and FYEKMQ (reference sequence). V trimming: 5 bases; J trimming: 4 bases; junction bases outside the gene matches: 11. The CDR3 contains 16 residues. The chain's CDR3 is CASSKGLAGFLETQYF. DNA for the CDR3: TGTGCCAGCAGCAAGGGACTAGCTGGTTTTTTAGAGACCCAGTACTTC. The whole variable domain, remainder taken from reference TRBV13 and TRBJ2-5, is AAGVIQSPRHLIKEKRETATLKCYPIPRHDTVYWYQQGPGQDPQFLISFYEKMQSDKGSIPDRFSAQQFSDYHSELNMSSLELGDSALYFCASSKGLAGFLETQYFGPGTRLLVL.

V gene TRBV28 combines with J gene TRBJ1-2, with 9 bases matching TRBD1. The CDR3 sequence is 16 residues long. V shed 6 bases and J 3 bases; nucleotides not matched to a gene: 11. Per the germline V gene, CDR1 is MDHEN and CDR2 is SYDVKM. The CDR3 DNA is TGTGCCAGCAGGCGACAGGGGGGGATTATTGACTATGGCTACACCTTC. This gives the protein CASRRQGGIIDYGYTF.

The chain employs TRBV5-1 and TRBJ2-7; D gene unclear. This CDR3 is 14 amino acids long. V lost 2 bases to trimming and J lost 2 bases, with 11 bases between them. Germline CDR1 reads SGHRS; CDR2 reads YFSETQ. CDR3 coding DNA: TGCGCCAGCAGCTTCACCGGGTCCACCTACGAGCAGTACTTC. It yields the protein CASSFTGSTYEQYF.

This sequence joins TRBV2 and TRBJ2-1; tentative D call: TRBD2 (6 bases). Trimming took off 7 bases at V and 7 bases at J, with 17 bases between the two ends. Germline V CDR1 and CDR2: SNHLY, FYNNEI. The CDR3 contains 14 residues. This CDR3 is CASTGSGLLNEQFF. CDR3 sequence (DNA): TGTGCCAGCACGGGTAGCGGTCTGTTGAATGAGCAGTTCTTC.

The rearrangement joins TRBV3-1 (or the pseudogene TRBV3-2) to TRBJ1-2, with TRBD1 identical over 8 bases. V trimming: 7 bases; J trimming: 3 bases; junction bases outside the gene matches: 4. There are 13 residues in the CDR3. CDR1 and CDR2 (germline): LGHDT, YNNKEL (reference sequence). The CDR3 region is CASTRGLDYGYTF. CDR3 DNA sequence: TGTGCCAGCACCAGGGGGCTGGACTATGGCTACACCTTC.

This chain uses TRBV24-1 with TRBJ2-2; possible D gene TRBD2, 5 bases. V dropped 4 bases and J dropped 0 bases, with 11 bases sitting between them. Germline-derived CDR1 and CDR2 are KGHDR and SFDVKD. The CDR3 is 16 residues long. This CDR3 is CATSDPDGANTGELFF. CDR3 sequence (DNA): TGTGCCACCAGTGACCCGGACGGGGCGAACACCGGGGAGCTGTTTTTT.

The rearrangement uses TRBV9 and TRBJ2-5; 9 bases match TRBD2. Germline CDR1 and CDR2: SGDLS and YYNGEE. Trimming took 3 bases from V and 0 from J; bases not matched to a gene: 6. The CDR3 is made up of 16 amino acids. The CDR3 loop reads CASSEGTSLYQETQYF. CDR3 in DNA: TGTGCCAGCAGCGAGGGGACTAGCTTGTACCAAGAGACCCAGTACTTC.

The chain couples TRBV19 to TRBJ1-5; 8 bases map to TRBD1. V was pared by 6 bases and J by 3 bases, with 10 bases of the junction left unmatched. Germline V lookup: CDR1 LNHDA, CDR2 SQIVND (reference sequence). This CDR3 has 16 amino acids. CDR3 DNA sequence: TGTGCCAGTAGGACCTGGGCAGGGGGCCCCAATCAGCCCCAGCATTTT. It yields the protein CASRTWAGGPNQPQHF.

The J gene is TRBJ1-1, the V gene TRBV30, with 7 bases aligning to TRBD1. The germline CDR1 and CDR2 sequences are GTSNPN and SVGIG (reference sequence). The CDR3 has 13 amino acids. V lost 3 bases and J lost 4; bases outside the gene matches: 5. The CDR3 spells CAWSKQGSTEAFF. Written as DNA, the CDR3 is TGTGCCTGGAGCAAACAGGGGAGCACTGAAGCTTTCTTT.

The chain has TRBV6-2 or TRBV6-3 and TRBJ1-5; D ambiguous. Germline lookup yields CDR1 MNHEY and CDR2 SVGEGT. The V end was cut by 2 bases, the J end by 9 bases, with 14 bases between. The CDR3 totals 14 residues. CDR3 residues: CASSYGGGWGPQHF. The CDR3 DNA reads as TGTGCCAGCAGTTACGGCGGAGGTTGGGGGCCCCAGCATTTT.

The rearrangement links TRBV19 to TRBJ2-7, with D possibly TRBD2 on 6 matching bases. This CDR3 is built from 11 residues. Germline V gene lookup returns CDR1 LNHDA and CDR2 SQIVND (reference sequence). With 3 bases removed from V and 7 bases from J, the gap between germline ends came to 7 bases. The CDR3 is CASSIREEQYF. For the CDR3, the DNA is TGTGCCAGTAGTATTCGGGAGGAGCAGTACTTC.

This rearrangement joins TRBV2 to TRBJ2-7; D is uncertain. V lost 5 bases to trimming and J lost 3 bases, with 8 bases between them. CDR1 SNHLY and CDR2 FYNNEI come from the germline V gene. This CDR3 region has 12 residues. CDR3 DNA sequence: TGTGCCAGCAGTTTCCGGTACTACGAGCAGTACTTC. Translated, it gives CASSFRYYEQYF.

The V gene is TRBV7-9, the J gene TRBJ1-5; D possibly corresponds to TRBD1 (6 bases). There are 13 residues in the CDR3. The V and J ends lost 5 bases and 4 bases respectively, with 9 bases between them. Germline-derived CDR1 and CDR2 are SEHNR and FQNEAQ (reference sequence). CDR3 nucleotides: TGTGCCAGCAGCACTCAGGGGAATCAGCCCCAGCATTTT. It encodes CASSTQGNQPQHF.

This chain joins TRBV28 and TRBJ1-4; unclear D gene. CDR3 length: 15 residues. Germline V gene data show CDR1 as MDHEN and CDR2 as SYDVKM. The V gene lost 3 bases and the J gene lost 0 bases, with 8 bases spanning the gap. The CDR3 DNA is TGTGCCAGCAGTTTTAGCGGGGCAACTAATGAAAAACTGTTTTTT. Translated, it gives CASSFSGATNEKLFF. Full variable domain (outside the CDR3, taken from reference TRBV28 and TRBJ1-4): DVKVTQSSRYLVKRTGEKVFLECVQDMDHENMFWYRQDPGLGLRLIYFSYDVKMKEKGDIPEGYSVSREKKERFSLILESASTNQTSMYLCASSFSGATNEKLFFGSGTQLSVL.

The genes are TRBV6-2 or TRBV6-3 and TRBJ1-2; TRBD1 is a possible D gene (6 bases). The CDR3 has 23 amino acids. V was pared by 6 bases and J by 4 bases, with 42 bases between. In germline, CDR1 is MNHEY, CDR2 SVGEGT. CDR3 DNA sequence: TGTGCCAGCAGCCATACCCACCCGTTGACGGGGTCGCGGGGGCGGGGGGGTAGCTATGGCTACACCTTC. Translated, it gives CASSHTHPLTGSRGRGGSYGYTF.

V is TRBV9 and J is TRBJ1-1, with D possibly being TRBD1 (5 bases). Germline CDR1 SGDLS, CDR2 YYNGEE. CDR3 length: 14 residues. The V gene lost 4 bases and the J gene lost 2 bases, with 12 bases spanning the gap. The CDR3 nucleotides are TGTGCCAGCAGCCCGAGACAGAGTAACACTGAAGCTTTCTTT. Amino acid sequence: CASSPRQSNTEAFF.

Details on this clone: One junction end does not reproduce the germline sequence, and a read error may be involved. The chain combines TRBV6-1 with TRBJ2-4, with D possibly TRBD1 on 7 matching bases. CDR1 is MNHNS and CDR2 is SASEGT in the germline V gene. The CDR3 spans 17 residues. CDR3 in DNA: TGTGCCAGCAGAGAAGGGAAGGGGGCGCGGGGTGGAAACATTCAGTACTTC. Protein: CASREGKGARGGNIQYF.

This chain links TRBV30 with TRBJ2-3; perhaps TRBD2 as D (5 bases). V lost 2 bases and J lost 0, with 9 bases in between. CDR3 length: 14 amino acids. Germline loops: CDR1 GTSNPN, CDR2 SVGIG (reference sequence). In DNA, the CDR3 is TGTGCCTGGAGTCAGGAGGATAGCACAGATACGCAGTATTTT. Translating gives CAWSQEDSTDTQYF.

The genes are TRBV7-8 and TRBJ1-3; D is undetermined. The CDR3 totals 16 residues. The germline V gene encodes CDR1 SGHVS and CDR2 FQNEAQ. The germline V and J ends were trimmed by 5 bases and 0 bases, with 14 bases remaining between them. CDR3: CASSPNDITSGNTIYF. The CDR3 DNA follows: TGTGCCAGCAGCCCTAATGACATCACCTCTGGAAACACCATATATTTT. The entire variable domain, with the rest obtained from reference TRBV7-8 and TRBJ1-3, is as follows: GAGVSQSPRYKVAKRGQDVALRCDPISGHVSLFWYQQALGQGPEFLTYFQNEAQLDKSGLPSDRFFAERPEGSVSTLKIQRTQQEDSAVYLCASSPNDITSGNTIYFGEGSWLTVV.

The chain employs TRBV5-6 and TRBJ2-3; the D gene is possibly TRBD2 (5 bases). V was pared by 1 base and J by 1 base, with 10 bases between. Germline V gene sequence: CDR1 SGHDT, CDR2 YYEEEE. This CDR3 is built from 15 residues. CDR3: CASSLTGIRTDTQYF. CDR3 nucleotides: TGTGCCAGCAGCTTGACGGGAATCCGCACAGATACGCAGTATTTT.

The chain carries TRBV27 and TRBJ2-1; 12 nucleotides align to TRBD1. This CDR3 region has 16 residues. The ends lost 7 bases at V and 9 bases at J; junction bases unmatched: 13. Germline CDR1 is MNHEY and CDR2 is SMNVEV (reference sequence). This CDR3 reads CASNYSPGQGAREQFF. The DNA of the CDR3 is TGTGCCAGCAATTACTCTCCGGGACAGGGGGCCCGTGAGCAGTTCTTC.

The gene calls are TRBV9 and TRBJ1-1; D is undetermined. Germline V gene sequence: CDR1 SGDLS, CDR2 YYNGEE. V lost 0 bases and J 3 bases, leaving 12 bases between the germline ends. The CDR3 totals 15 residues. The CDR3 region has the DNA TGTGCCAGCAGCGTAGATCTGGACGGGGACACTGAAGCTTTCTTT. As protein: CASSVDLDGDTEAFF.

V usage is TRBV4-1 and J usage is TRBJ1-2; no clear D gene. Per germline, CDR1 MGHRA and CDR2 YSYEKL. The CDR3 spans 13 residues. Trimming left V 1 base short and J 6 bases short, with 9 bases between. DNA of the CDR3: TGCGCCAGCAGCCAAGTTCCCGGTGATGGCTACACCTTC. Translating gives CASSQVPGDGYTF.

A single count supports this clone. This rearrangement joins TRBV27 to TRBJ2-7, with D hard to call. Germline V lookup: CDR1 MNHEY, CDR2 SMNVEV (reference sequence). V was clipped by 2 bases and J by 4 bases, with 30 bases between them. The CDR3 is 20 residues long. The CDR3 DNA sequence: TGTGCCAGCAGTTTAAACCTCAAAAAGATGAGTCGAAGTTCCCCTTACGAGCAGTACTTC. This sequence encodes CASSLNLKKMSRSSPYEQYF.

This chain links TRBV27 with TRBJ1-1; 7 bases are shared with TRBD1. The germline CDR1 and CDR2 sequences are MNHEY and SMNVEV (reference sequence). The trim removed 5 bases at V and 0 bases at J, leaving 6 bases unmatched. The length of the CDR3 is 15 residues. In DNA, the CDR3 is TGTGCCAGCAGTCCTTGGACAGGAATGAACACTGAAGCTTTCTTT. Amino acids: CASSPWTGMNTEAFF.

J is TRBJ2-6 and V is TRBV5-3, with D possibly being TRBD1 (6 bases). TRBV5-3 carries the ORF label, with uncertain function. V was pared by 0 bases and J by 1 base, with 8 bases between. The CDR3 length is 16 residues. This chain's CDR3 is CARSLAQGSGANVLTF. The CDR3 DNA follows: TGTGCCAGAAGCTTGGCTCAGGGGTCTGGGGCCAACGTCCTGACTTTC.